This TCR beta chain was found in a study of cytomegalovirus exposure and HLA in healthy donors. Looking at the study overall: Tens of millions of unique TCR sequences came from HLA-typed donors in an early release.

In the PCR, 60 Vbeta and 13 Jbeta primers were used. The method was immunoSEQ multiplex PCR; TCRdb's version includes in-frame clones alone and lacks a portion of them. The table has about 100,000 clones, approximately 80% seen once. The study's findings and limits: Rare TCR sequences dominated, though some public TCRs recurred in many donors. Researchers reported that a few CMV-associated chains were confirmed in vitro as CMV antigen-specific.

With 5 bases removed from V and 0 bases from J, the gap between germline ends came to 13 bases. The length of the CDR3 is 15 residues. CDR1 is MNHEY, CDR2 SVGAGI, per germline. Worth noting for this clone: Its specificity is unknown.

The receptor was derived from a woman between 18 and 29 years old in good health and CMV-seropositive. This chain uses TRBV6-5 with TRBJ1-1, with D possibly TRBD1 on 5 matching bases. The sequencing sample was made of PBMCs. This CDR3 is CASSPQTGVNTEAFF. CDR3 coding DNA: TGTGCCAGCAGTCCCCAGACGGGGGTGAACACTGAAGCTTTCTTT.